These T cell receptor beta chains were read from a single sample in a study of tumor-infiltrating lymphocytes in oesophageal squamous cell carcinoma. A single record per CDR3 protein comes from TCRdb applying MiXCR to the PCR reads. Of more than 15,000 distinct CDR3 sequences listed, around two fifths were seen once; the top ten hold 15% to 20%. The sample taken for sequencing was esophageal tumor tissue. The receptors originated from a male donor with esophageal squamous cell carcinoma. Each CDR3 is given with its conserved first and last residue. D genes are given only for firm matches. Expanded clones get a size class; other rows say once, few or many, or leave the size out.

d_gene	len	v_gene	j_gene	abundance	CDR3aa	CDR3nt
.	14	TRBV7-3	TRBJ2-7	once	CASSKQGGPYEQYF	TGTGCCAGCAGCAAACAGGGAGGGCCCTACGAGCAGTACTTC
.	13	TRBV28	TRBJ2-1	many	CASRVGSVNEQFF	TGTGCCAGCAGAGTAGGTAGTGTCAATGAGCAGTTCTTC
TRBD1	14	TRBV7-2	TRBJ1-5	.	CASSQGAGPQPQHF	TGTGCCAGCAGCCAGGGGGCAGGGCCTCAGCCCCAGCATTTT
.	13	TRBV6-1	TRBJ1-3	few	CASSEYRKNTIYF	TGTGCCAGCAGTGAATACAGGAAGAACACCATATATTTT
.	13	TRBV7-6	TRBJ2-1	.	CASSPGQYNEQFF	TGTGCTAGCAGCCCCGGGCAGTACAATGAGCAGTTCTTC
TRBD1	16	TRBV7-2	TRBJ1-2	.	CASSSAQGASDYGYTF	TGTGCCAGCAGCTCAGCTCAGGGGGCTTCTGACTATGGCTACACCTTC
.	15	TRBV7-3	TRBJ2-4	.	CASSLAGANYNEQYF	TGTGCCAGCAGCTTAGCAGGGGCCAACTACAATGAGCAGTACTTC
TRBD2	17	TRBV5-8	TRBJ2-5	many	CASSPEGRGAYGETQYF	TGTGCCAGCAGCCCCGAAGGGCGGGGGGCCTACGGGGAGACCCAGTACTTC
.	14	TRBV5-5	TRBJ2-7	many	CASTPAVLMGEQYF	TGTGCCAGCACCCCTGCGGTACTAATGGGCGAGCAGTACTTC
.	14	TRBV7-3	TRBJ2-1	few	CASSLGSRYNEQFF	TGTGCCAGCAGCTTGGGGTCCAGATACAATGAGCAGTTCTTC
TRBD1	16	TRBV7-6	TRBJ2-6	medium-sized	CASSLAQGYGANVLTF	TGTGCCAGCAGCTTGGCACAGGGGTACGGGGCCAACGTCCTGACTTTC
TRBD2	17	TRBV24-1	TRBJ2-5	.	CATSDLDPGGAEETQYF	TGTGCCACCAGTGATTTGGATCCGGGAGGAGCGGAAGAGACCCAGTACTTC
.	14	TRBV7-9	TRBJ1-1	many	CASSFLAGETEAFF	TGTGCCAGCAGCTTTCTGGCAGGGGAAACTGAAGCTTTCTTT
TRBD1	12	TRBV7-9	TRBJ2-1	medium-sized	CASSRTGNEQFF	TGTGCCAGCAGCCGGACAGGTAATGAGCAGTTCTTC
.	15	TRBV7-2	TRBJ2-7	.	CASSTASDSAYEQYF	TGTGCCAGCAGCACAGCCTCGGACAGCGCCTACGAGCAGTACTTC
TRBD2	15	TRBV18	TRBJ2-5	.	CASSRRLADQETQYF	TGTGCCAGCTCACGGCGACTAGCGGATCAAGAGACCCAGTACTTC
.	18	TRBV24-1	TRBJ2-1	.	CATSDYRPGEKSIDEQFF	TGTGCCACCAGTGACTACCGACCAGGGGAGAAATCAATCGATGAGCAGTTCTTC
.	14	TRBV7-2	TRBJ2-1	.	CASSLVLLYNEQFF	TGTGCCAGCAGCTTAGTGCTTCTATACAATGAGCAGTTCTTC
TRBD1	15	TRBV5-1	TRBJ2-2	many	CASSWGQGYTGELFF	TGCGCCAGCAGCTGGGGACAGGGGTACACCGGGGAGCTGTTTTTT
TRBD2	16	TRBV19	TRBJ2-7	.	CASTRGGGENVYEQYF	TGTGCCAGTACTCGAGGCGGGGGAGAGAACGTCTACGAGCAGTACTTC
.	15	TRBV27	TRBJ2-3	many	CASSISGVYSDTQYF	TGTGCCAGCAGTATCTCAGGGGTTTACTCAGATACGCAGTATTTT
.	13	TRBV5-4	TRBJ2-7	many	CASSFRGSYEQYF	TGTGCCAGCAGCTTCCGGGGATCCTACGAGCAGTACTTC
TRBD2	15	TRBV7-6	TRBJ2-4	.	CASSARAGGLTEQYF	TGTGCCAGCAGCGCTCGGGCGGGAGGCCTTACGGAGCAGTACTTC
.	13	TRBV28	TRBJ2-7	once	CASSFLLVDEQYF	TGTGCCAGCAGTTTCCTTTTGGTAGATGAGCAGTACTTC
.	13	TRBV5-6	TRBJ2-3	.	CASSLTHTDTQYF	TGTGCCAGCAGCTTGACCCACACAGATACGCAGTATTTT
.	15	TRBV24-1	TRBJ2-5	.	CATSDPRDYQETQYF	TGTGCCACCAGTGATCCCCGGGACTACCAAGAGACCCAGTACTTC
.	14	TRBV7-2	TRBJ2-1	.	CASSLDGTRNEQFF	TGTGCCAGCAGCTTAGATGGGACAAGGAATGAGCAGTTCTTC
.	14	TRBV7-9	TRBJ2-7	.	CASQSAFGSYEQYF	TGTGCCAGCCAATCCGCATTTGGGTCCTACGAGCAGTACTTC
.	12	TRBV12-3/TRBV12-4	TRBJ2-7	many	CASRSDEYEQYF	TGTGCCAGCAGATCGGACGAATACGAGCAGTACTTC